Sequencing of this TCR beta chain was carried out in a study of Tregs in tolerant kidney transplant recipients. Study results and limitations: Biological reproducibility was not directly addressed in this study.

Germline CDR1 and CDR2: MNHEY and SMNVEV (reference sequence). Deletions cut 0 bases from V and 5 bases from J, with 5 bases between. This CDR3 contains 12 residues. Comments on this clone: Its specificity is not known.

Assay used: immunoSEQ multiplex PCR; TCRdb lists only in-frame clones, some missing. This repertoire shows 80,000 to 90,000 clones, around nine tenths found once; its top ten account for roughly 4.7%. This clonotype originated in a human donor in good health. Sequencing used CD8+ T cells from blood. The chain employs TRBV27 and TRBJ2-7, with a possible D match to TRBD2 (5 bases). CDR3 sequence (DNA): TGTGCCAGCAGTTTATCCGGGAACGAGCAGTACTTC. Protein: CASSLSGNEQYF.